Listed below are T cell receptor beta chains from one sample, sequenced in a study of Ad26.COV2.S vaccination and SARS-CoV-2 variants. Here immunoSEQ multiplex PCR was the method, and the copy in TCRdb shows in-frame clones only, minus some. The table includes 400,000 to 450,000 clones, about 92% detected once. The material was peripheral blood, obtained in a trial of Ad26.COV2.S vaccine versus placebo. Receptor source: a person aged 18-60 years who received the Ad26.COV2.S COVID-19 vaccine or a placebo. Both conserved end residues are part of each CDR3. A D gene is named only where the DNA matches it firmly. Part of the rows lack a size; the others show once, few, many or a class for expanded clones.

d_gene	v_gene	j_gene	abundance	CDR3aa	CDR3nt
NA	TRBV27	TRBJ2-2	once	CASRGAGALTGELFF	TGTGCCAGCCGTGGGGCGGGGGCCCTAACCGGGGAGCTGTTTTTT
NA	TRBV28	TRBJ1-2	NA	CASSPNFGYTF	TGTGCCAGCAGCCCCAATTTTGGCTACACCTTC
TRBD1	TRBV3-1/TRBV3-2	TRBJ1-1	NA	CASSQAGVRGHTEAFF	TGTGCCAGCAGCCAAGCGGGAGTTAGGGGGCACACTGAAGCTTTCTTT
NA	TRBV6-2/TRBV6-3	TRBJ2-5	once	CASSQGLPHQETQYF	TGTGCCAGCAGTCAAGGACTGCCACACCAAGAGACCCAGTACTTC
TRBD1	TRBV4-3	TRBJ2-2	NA	CASSQGQGWNTGELFF	TGCGCCAGCAGCCAAGGACAGGGGTGGAACACCGGGGAGCTGTTTTTT
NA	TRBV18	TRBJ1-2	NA	CASSPTLQGDYGYTF	TGTGCCAGCTCACCAACCCTACAGGGAGACTATGGCTACACCTTC
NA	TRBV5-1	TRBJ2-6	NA	CASSSGALSGANVLTF	TGCGCCAGCAGCTCGGGGGCCCTCTCTGGGGCCAACGTCCTGACTTTC
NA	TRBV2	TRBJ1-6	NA	CASRANSPLHF	TGTGCCAGCAGAGCGAATTCACCCCTCCACTTT
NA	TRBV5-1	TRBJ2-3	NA	CASSVSSTDTQYF	TGCGCCAGCAGCGTGTCTAGCACAGATACGCAGTATTTT
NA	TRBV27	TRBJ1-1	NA	CASSYNPGTGTEAFF	TGTGCCAGCAGCTATAACCCCGGGACGGGGACTGAAGCTTTCTTT
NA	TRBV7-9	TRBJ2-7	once	CASSFYRTESSYEQYF	TGTGCCAGCAGCTTTTACAGGACAGAGAGCTCCTACGAGCAGTACTTC
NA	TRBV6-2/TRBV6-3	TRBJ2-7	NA	CASSFASTVYEQYF	TGTGCCAGCAGTTTCGCATCGACAGTCTACGAGCAGTACTTC
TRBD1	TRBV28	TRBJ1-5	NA	CASRPHRGQPQHF	TGTGCCAGCAGGCCCCACAGGGGCCAGCCCCAGCATTTT
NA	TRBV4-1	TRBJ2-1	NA	CASTDISGTGKRNEQFF	TGCGCCAGCACCGATATATCCGGGACGGGGAAAAGGAATGAGCAGTTCTTC
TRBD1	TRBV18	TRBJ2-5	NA	CASSPGQGSLVEETQYF	TGTGCCAGCTCACCCGGACAGGGTAGTCTTGTGGAAGAGACCCAGTACTTC
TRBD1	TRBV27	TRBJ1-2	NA	CASSRQGYDGYTF	TGTGCCAGCTCGAGACAGGGATATGATGGCTACACCTTC
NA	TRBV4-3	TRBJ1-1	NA	CASSQETSPWAEAFF	TGCGCCAGCAGCCAAGAGACGTCCCCATGGGCTGAAGCTTTCTTT
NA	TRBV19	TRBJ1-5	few	CASSTPLDRYSNQPQHF	TGTGCCAGTAGTACCCCTCTGGACAGATATAGCAATCAGCCCCAGCATTTT
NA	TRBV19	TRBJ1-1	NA	CAIQGSAEAFF	TGTGCCATACAGGGTTCGGCTGAAGCTTTCTTT
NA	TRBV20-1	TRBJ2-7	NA	CSASPRNLGEQYF	TGCAGTGCTAGTCCCCGTAACCTCGGCGAGCAGTACTTC
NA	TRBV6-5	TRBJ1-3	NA	CASSFRGSGNTIYF	TGTGCCAGCAGTTTTAGGGGATCCGGAAACACCATATATTTT
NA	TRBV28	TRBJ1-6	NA	CASSLQGPYNSPLHF	TGTGCCAGCAGTTTACAGGGACCTTATAATTCACCCCTCCACTTT
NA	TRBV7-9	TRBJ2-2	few	CASSQTGNTGELFF	TGTGCCAGCAGCCAGACAGGGAACACCGGGGAGCTGTTTTTT
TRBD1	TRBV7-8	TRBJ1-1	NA	CASSPGQVVDTEAFF	TGTGCCAGCAGCCCGGGACAGGTCGTGGACACTGAAGCTTTCTTT
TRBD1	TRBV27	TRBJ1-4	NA	CASSLTGGAGGKLFF	TGTGCCAGCAGTTTAACAGGGGGCGCGGGTGGAAAACTGTTTTTT
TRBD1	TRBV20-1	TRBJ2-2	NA	CSASRTGKGELFF	TGCAGTGCTAGTAGGACAGGGAAGGGGGAGCTGTTTTTT
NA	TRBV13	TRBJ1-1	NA	CASSSPLTEYMNTEAFF	TGTGCCAGCAGCTCCCCCTTGACAGAATACATGAACACTGAAGCTTTCTTT
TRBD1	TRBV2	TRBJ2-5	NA	CASRGGPGGWETQYF	TGTGCCAGCAGAGGAGGGCCAGGGGGCTGGGAGACCCAGTACTTC
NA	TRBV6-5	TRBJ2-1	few	CASSRTDAPYNEQFF	TGTGCCAGCAGCCGGACCGACGCCCCCTACAATGAGCAGTTCTTC
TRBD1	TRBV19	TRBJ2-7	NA	CASSIGVGQGHEQYF	TGTGCCAGTAGTATAGGGGTGGGACAGGGCCACGAGCAGTACTTC
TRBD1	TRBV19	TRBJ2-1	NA	CASRVTGAEYNEQFF	TGTGCCAGTAGAGTGACAGGGGCGGAGTACAATGAGCAGTTCTTC
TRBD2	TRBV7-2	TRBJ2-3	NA	CASSFLKRLAGGIDTQYF	TGTGCCAGCAGCTTCCTAAAACGACTAGCGGGGGGGATAGATACGCAGTATTTT
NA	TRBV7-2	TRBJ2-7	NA	CASSLLNEQYF	TGTGCCAGCAGCCTCCTTAACGAGCAGTACTTC
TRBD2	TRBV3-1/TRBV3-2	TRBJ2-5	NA	CASSQDGPVAGGPETQYF	TGTGCCAGCAGCCAAGATGGCCCAGTAGCGGGGGGGCCAGAGACCCAGTACTTC
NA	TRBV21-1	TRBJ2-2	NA	CATQVAANTGELFF	TGTGCCACGCAGGTCGCCGCGAACACCGGGGAGCTGTTTTTT
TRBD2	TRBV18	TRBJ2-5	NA	CASSLAGGRSETQYF	TGTGCCAGCTCTCTAGCGGGGGGCAGGTCGGAGACCCAGTACTTC
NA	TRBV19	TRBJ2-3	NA	CASSIENSLATDTQYF	TGTGCCAGTAGTATAGAAAACTCTCTAGCGACAGATACGCAGTATTTT
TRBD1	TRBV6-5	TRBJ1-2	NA	CASSAGTGGNYGYTF	TGTGCCAGCAGCGCCGGGACAGGGGGTAACTATGGCTACACCTTC
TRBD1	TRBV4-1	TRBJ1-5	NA	CASSPSGTGFVNQPQHF	TGCGCCAGCAGCCCGAGCGGGACAGGGTTCGTCAATCAGCCCCAGCATTTT
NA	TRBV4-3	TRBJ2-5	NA	CASSQTLGFQETQYF	TGCGCCAGCAGCCAAACTCTAGGTTTCCAAGAGACCCAGTACTTC
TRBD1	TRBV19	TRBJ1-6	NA	CASMGSGDRGRGSPLHF	TGTGCCAGTATGGGGAGCGGGGACAGGGGGCGCGGATCACCCCTCCACTTT
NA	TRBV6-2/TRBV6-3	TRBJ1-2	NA	CASSYVNNYGYTF	TGTGCCAGCAGTTACGTGAATAACTATGGCTACACCTTC
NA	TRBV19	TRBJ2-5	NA	CASSESKQETQYF	TGTGCCAGTAGTGAGAGCAAACAAGAGACCCAGTACTTC
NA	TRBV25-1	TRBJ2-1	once	CASSETGWAFNEQFF	TGTGCCAGCAGTGAAACAGGGTGGGCCTTCAATGAGCAGTTCTTC
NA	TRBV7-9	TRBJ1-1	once	CASSLVGGRQSMNTEAFF	TGTGCCAGCAGCTTAGTTGGAGGAAGACAGTCCATGAACACTGAAGCTTTCTTT